The 18 T cell receptor beta chains below were found in one sample sequenced in a study of cytomegalovirus exposure and HLA in healthy donors. 60 Vbeta and 13 Jbeta primers were used in PCR. Produced via immunoSEQ multiplex PCR; TCRdb's table is partial and in-frame only. The table for this sample gives 220,000 or so clones. Specimen: PBMCs. These receptors came from a girl aged 2-15 years in good health and CMV-seropositive.

The J gene is TRBJ2-6, the V gene TRBV7-9; no definite D call. Germline CDR1 reads SEHNR; CDR2 reads FQNEAQ (reference sequence). The CDR3 spans 17 residues. The ends were cut back, 5 bases at V and 0 bases at J, with 14 bases in the middle. The CDR3 spells CASSGTTYGSGANVLTF. The CDR3 region has the DNA TGTGCCAGCAGCGGTACTACCTATGGCTCTGGGGCCAACGTCCTGACTTTC.

V is TRBV6-1 and J is TRBJ1-5; 9 positions agree with TRBD1. This CDR3 contains 15 residues. Germline trimming cut 4 bases from V and 0 bases from J; bases unmatched to any gene: 1. The germline CDR1 and CDR2 sequences are MNHNS and SASEGT. Here the CDR3 reads CASSVTGGSNQPQHF. The CDR3 DNA reads TGTGCCAGCAGTGTGACAGGGGGTAGCAATCAGCCCCAGCATTTT.

The CDR3 DNA reads TGTGCCAGCAGAAGCGGGAGAAGCCTCTACGAGCAGTACTTC. As protein: CASRSGRSLYEQYF. The chain carries TRBV25-1 and TRBJ2-7; 8 nucleotides match TRBD2. The germline V gene has CDR1 MGHDK and CDR2 SYGVNS. After removal of 6 bases from V and 3 bases from J, the junction contained 7 bases not matched to a gene. There are 14 residues in the CDR3.

The chain is built from TRBV10-3 and TRBJ1-1, with TRBD1 matching 10 bases. The CDR3 contains 17 residues. V lost 0 bases, J lost 4 bases, and 8 bases stayed unmatched. Germline V gene data show CDR1 as ENHRY and CDR2 as SYGVKD. The CDR3 DNA is TGTGCCATCAGTGAGTCGACTCTGAGGGACAGGGGCACTGAAGCTTTCTTT. Amino acid sequence: CAISESTLRDRGTEAFF.

The chain recombines TRBV4-1 with TRBJ2-1; 12 bases are shared with TRBD2. This CDR3 is 15 amino acids long. In germline, CDR1 is MGHRA, CDR2 YSYEKL. J gave up 8 bases and V 3 bases, and 5 bases lay outside the gene matches. The CDR3 loop reads CASSHQTSGSYEQFF. The CDR3 bases are TGCGCCAGCAGCCACCAGACTAGCGGGAGTTATGAGCAGTTCTTC.

The J gene is TRBJ2-5, the V gene TRBV18; no definite D call. V was pared by 2 bases and J by 5 bases, with 9 bases between. Germline V gives CDR1 KGHSH, CDR2 LQKENI. The CDR3 is 13 amino acids. CDR3 loop: CASSPTAGETQYF. The CDR3, as DNA: TGTGCCAGCTCACCAACAGCTGGGGAGACCCAGTACTTC.

V usage is TRBV18 and J usage is TRBJ1-3; possibly TRBD1 for D (6 bases). V was trimmed by 4 bases and J by 0 bases, leaving 10 bases between them. There are 15 residues in the CDR3. The germline V gene has CDR1 KGHSH and CDR2 LQKENI. CDR3 region: CASSLDRSSGNTIYF. The CDR3 DNA reads as TGTGCCAGCTCACTCGACAGGAGCTCTGGAAACACCATATATTTT.

The chain recombines TRBV27 with TRBJ1-1; no reliable D call. Germline V gene lookup returns CDR1 MNHEY and CDR2 SMNVEV (reference sequence). The CDR3 has 14 residues. Trimming pared 3 bases from V and 2 bases from J, leaving 10 bases between. The chain's CDR3 is CASSFRSPNTEAFF. The CDR3 bases are TGTGCCAGCAGTTTCAGGTCTCCCAACACTGAAGCTTTCTTT.

Concerning this clone itself: The junction shows a germline mismatch at one end, possibly a read error. This rearrangement joins TRBV5-1 to TRBJ1-4, with 8 bases matching TRBD1. The germline V gene encodes CDR1 SGHRS and CDR2 YFSETQ. The CDR3 runs 15 residues. The CDR3 sequence: CAGSTTGATNEKLFF. CDR3 in DNA: TGCGCCGGCAGCACGACAGGGGCAACTAATGAAAAACTGTTTTTT. Based on the CDR3 plus reference TRBV5-1 and TRBJ1-4, the full variable domain is KAGVTQTPRYLIKTRGQQVTLSCSPISGHRSVSWYQQTPGQGLQFLFEYFSETQRNKGNFPGRFSGRQFSNSRSEMNVSTLELGDSALYLCAGSTTGATNEKLFFGSGTQLSVL.

This chain links TRBV28 with TRBJ2-7; TRBD2 matches at 11 bases. Trimming took 4 bases from V and 2 from J; bases not matched to a gene: 4. CDR3 length: 15 residues. The germline gives CDR1 MDHEN, CDR2 SYDVKM. CDR3 sequence reads: CASSSGLAGPYEQYF. For the CDR3, the DNA is TGTGCCAGCAGTTCCGGACTAGCGGGCCCCTACGAGCAGTACTTC.

The genes are TRBV29-1 and TRBJ2-5, with a weak D call TRBD2 (5 bases). The last part of the DNA fits TRBJ2-7 better; the J call may be wrong. The germline CDR1 and CDR2 sequences are SQVTM and ANQGSEA. This CDR3 comprises 12 residues. CDR3 nucleotides: TGCAGCGTTGCAAATAGCGCCTACGAGCAGTACTTC. It is translated as CSVANSAYEQYF.

The chain has TRBV27 and TRBJ1-2; D uncertain. The V and J ends lost 2 bases and 5 bases respectively, with 9 bases between them. CDR3 length: 13 amino acids. Germline CDR1 and CDR2: MNHEY and SMNVEV (reference sequence). The CDR3 sequence is CASSLEVGYGYTF. CDR3 nucleotide sequence: TGTGCCAGCAGTTTAGAGGTTGGGTATGGCTACACCTTC.

The gene calls are TRBV9 and TRBJ2-3; possible D gene TRBD2, 6 bases. The length of the CDR3 is 15 residues. Germline V gene lookup returns CDR1 SGDLS and CDR2 YYNGEE. The ends were cut back, 0 bases at V and 0 bases at J, with 8 bases in the middle. CDR3 loop: CASSVVGSSTDTQYF. In DNA form, the CDR3 reads TGTGCCAGCAGCGTAGTCGGGAGTAGCACAGATACGCAGTATTTT.

To note about this clone: One end of the junction fails to match germline, which may point to a read error. The chain uses TRBV9 and TRBJ1-2; D perhaps matches TRBD1 (5 bases). CDR3 length: 13 residues. Germline CDR1 SGDLS, CDR2 YYNGEE. The CDR3 reads CASSDRLKSPHRF. The CDR3 DNA is TGTGCCAGCAGCGACAGGCTAAAATCTCCCCACCGCTTC.

Here the CDR3 reads CASSISGSSGRISTDTQYF. Here the CDR3 DNA reads TGTGCCAGTAGTATCTCTGGGTCTAGCGGGAGGATTAGCACAGATACGCAGTATTTT. The chain couples TRBV19 to TRBJ2-3; 11 positions agree with TRBD2. CDR3 size: 19 residues. V gave up 3 bases and J gave up 0 bases; unmatched junction bases: 11. Germline V gene lookup returns CDR1 LNHDA and CDR2 SQIVND (reference sequence). Drawing the rest from reference TRBV19 and TRBJ2-3, the complete variable domain is DGGITQSPKYLFRKEGQNVTLSCEQNLNHDAMYWYRQDPGQGLRLIYYSQIVNDFQKGDIAEGYSVSREKKESFPLTVTSAQKNPTAFYLCASSISGSSGRISTDTQYFGPGTRLTVL.

This rearrangement joins TRBV11-2 to TRBJ2-5; 7 nucleotides line up with TRBD2. From germline, CDR1 is SGHAT and CDR2 FQNNGV. The length of the CDR3 is 13 residues. V gave up 4 bases and J gave up 7 bases; unmatched junction bases: 6. CDR3 loop: CASSSLGGGTQYF. CDR3 bases: TGTGCCAGCAGCTCGCTTGGGGGGGGGACCCAGTACTTC.

This chain joins TRBV18 and TRBJ1-5; TRBD1 agrees at 9 bases. This CDR3 spans 15 amino acids. Germline loops: CDR1 KGHSH, CDR2 LQKENI. V lost 5 bases, J lost 5 bases, and 7 bases stayed unmatched. CDR3 amino acids: CASSTLGTGHQPQHF. The CDR3 bases are TGTGCCAGCTCAACCTTAGGGACAGGGCATCAGCCCCAGCATTTT.

V and J are TRBV20-1 and TRBJ2-7; maybe TRBD2 (5 bases). CDR1 is DFQATT, CDR2 SNEGSKA, per germline (reference sequence). This CDR3 spans 11 amino acids. The V end was cut by 3 bases, the J end by 6 bases, with 9 bases between. The CDR3 bases are TGCAGTGCTAGGCTAGCAGTCGAGCAGTACTTC. Amino acids: CSARLAVEQYF.